Included here is one T cell receptor (beta chain) sequence, with context. What it binds is unknown. The data originate from a study of T cell repertoires in cytomegalovirus infection. Germline V gene data show CDR1 as ENHRY and CDR2 as SYGVKD. V shed 11 bases, J shed 8 bases, and the junction held 22 bases outside the gene matches. This CDR3 is built from 17 residues. In TCRdb, the reads were re-called with MiXCR into one record per CDR3 protein. Among 700,000 to 900,000 distinct CDR3 sequences listed, 25% to 30% were seen once. This clonotype originated in a human donor in good health (CMV status not recorded). Some clones in this sample may be carry-over from other donors' samples. The chain is built from TRBV10-3 and TRBJ2-1, with 9 bases identical to TRBD1. The source material was cultured CD8+ T cells from PBMCs, sampled from culture after CMV antigen stimulation. The CDR3 DNA sequence: TGTGCCTCCCACTCGGGGACAGGGAGAGCCATTGGCGATGAGCAGTTCTTC. Translated: CASHSGTGRAIGDEQFF.